A selection of T cell receptor beta chains follows, all from one sample in a study of blood T cell repertoires in COVID-19. Some clones are missing from TCRdb's copy, which holds only in-frame ones; the method was immunoSEQ multiplex PCR. The sample lists about 120,000 clones; around four fifths were seen once. Source material: peripheral blood. These receptors were taken from a man between 70 and 80 years old with active or convalescent COVID-19. Each CDR3 is given with its conserved first and last residue. Fields, in order: J gene, D gene, V gene, clone size, CDR3 protein, CDR3 DNA. D genes are given only for firm matches. The size field is filled for only some rows; it gives once, few, many or a size class.

>TRBJ2-4|NA|TRBV28|NA
CAAGAAVSWYF
TGTGCCGCAGGGGCAGCCGTTTCGTGGTACTTC
>TRBJ2-2|NA|TRBV6-4|NA
CASSVSGPGSGELFF
TGTGCCAGCAGTGTCTCGGGGCCAGGGTCCGGGGAGCTGTTTTTT
>TRBJ1-3|NA|TRBV2|NA
CASRDLRSGNTIYF
TGTGCCAGCAGGGACTTACGCTCTGGAAACACCATATATTTT
>TRBJ2-6|NA|TRBV2|NA
CASSVLGAGANVLTF
TGTGCCAGCAGTGTCCTGGGGGCCGGGGCCAACGTCCTGACTTTC
>TRBJ2-7|NA|TRBV18|NA
CASSTGFSYEQYF
TGTGCCAGCTCCACAGGATTCTCCTACGAGCAGTACTTC
>TRBJ2-1|TRBD2|TRBV12-3/TRBV12-4|NA
CASRDGGNEQFF
TGTGCCAGCAGGGACGGGGGGAATGAGCAGTTCTTC
>TRBJ2-7|TRBD1|TRBV7-8|NA
CASSLGQGREQYF
TGTGCCAGCAGCTTAGGACAGGGTCGCGAGCAGTACTTC
>TRBJ2-7|NA|TRBV12-3/TRBV12-4|NA
CASRRQSYEQYF
TGTGCCAGCAGGCGACAGTCCTACGAGCAGTACTTC
>TRBJ2-1|NA|TRBV7-9|NA
CASSPSSQNEQFF
TGTGCCAGCAGCCCCTCGTCTCAGAATGAGCAGTTCTTC
>TRBJ1-1|TRBD1|TRBV19|once
CASSMGDRGRGTEAFF
TGTGCCAGTAGTATGGGGGACAGGGGACGCGGCACTGAAGCTTTCTTT
>TRBJ2-1|NA|TRBV3-1/TRBV3-2|few
CASSQASGGDEQFF
TGTGCCAGCAGCCAAGCTTCTGGCGGGGATGAGCAGTTCTTC
>TRBJ1-1|NA|TRBV5-1|NA
CASSYGGLTEAFF
TGCGCCAGCAGCTACGGGGGATTGACTGAAGCTTTCTTT
>TRBJ2-1|TRBD2|TRBV10-3|NA
CAISERLSGTTLFF
TGTGCCATCAGTGAGCGATTGTCCGGGACTACTCTTTTCTTC
>TRBJ2-7|NA|TRBV7-2|once
CASSLVDTYEQYF
TGTGCCAGCAGCTTAGTTGACACTTACGAGCAGTACTTC
>TRBJ2-7|TRBD2|TRBV6-6|NA
CATSGGRDNEQYF
TGTGCCACCTCGGGGGGGCGGGATAACGAGCAGTACTTC
>TRBJ1-5|TRBD1|TRBV7-2|NA
CASSLGTGGLSNQPQHF
TGTGCCAGCAGCTTAGGGACAGGGGGCCTAAGCAATCAGCCCCAGCATTTT
>TRBJ2-2|TRBD1|TRBV30|NA
CAWSGGVDRDTGELFF
TGTGCCTGGTCAGGCGGTGTGGACAGGGACACCGGGGAGCTGTTTTTT
>TRBJ1-3|NA|TRBV10-3|NA
CAISAGGGNTIYF
TGTGCCATCAGTGCGGGAGGTGGAAACACCATATATTTT
>TRBJ1-4|NA|TRBV4-3|NA
CASSQELGSPTTNEKLFF
TGCGCCAGCAGCCAAGAGCTGGGGAGTCCCACAACTAATGAAAAACTGTTTTTT
>TRBJ1-2|TRBD1|TRBV19|NA
CASSIDSGTGGYGYTF
TGTGCCAGTAGTATAGACTCCGGGACAGGGGGCTATGGCTACACCTTC
>TRBJ1-1|NA|TRBV4-1|once
CASSLEGQPNTEAFF
TGCGCCAGCAGCCTCGAGGGACAACCGAACACTGAAGCTTTCTTT
>TRBJ1-2|NA|TRBV21-1|once
CASSKVGRDYGYTF
TGTGCCAGCAGCAAAGTTGGGCGAGACTATGGCTACACCTTC
>TRBJ2-3|TRBD2|TRBV7-2|few
CASKELAGGLLTDTQYF
TGTGCCAGCAAGGAACTAGCGGGAGGGCTACTCACAGATACGCAGTATTTT
>TRBJ1-6|TRBD1|TRBV9|few
CASAKGQGQNNSPLHF
TGTGCCAGCGCGAAAGGACAGGGTCAAAATAATTCACCCCTCCACTTT
>TRBJ2-1|TRBD2|TRBV6-2/TRBV6-3|few
CASSSGLAGNNEQFF
TGTGCCAGCAGTTCGGGACTAGCGGGGAACAATGAGCAGTTCTTC
>TRBJ2-7|NA|TRBV7-2|NA
CASREGSRLGEQYF
TGTGCCAGCAGAGAGGGAAGTAGGCTAGGCGAGCAGTACTTC
>TRBJ1-1|TRBD1|TRBV13|NA
CASRQGARNTEAFF
TGTGCCTCCCGACAGGGGGCGCGGAACACTGAAGCTTTCTTT
>TRBJ2-3|NA|TRBV27|NA
CASSLGATQYF
TGTGCCAGCAGTTTAGGAGCTACGCAGTATTTT
>TRBJ1-2|TRBD1|TRBV27|NA
CASSQNGQAGYTF
TGTGCCAGCAGTCAGAACGGACAGGCGGGCTACACCTTC
>TRBJ1-2|NA|TRBV12-3/TRBV12-4|NA
CASSQAPPYGYTF
TGTGCCAGCAGTCAGGCCCCGCCGTATGGCTACACCTTC
>TRBJ2-5|TRBD2|TRBV11-2|once
CASSPRTSGGAETQYF
TGTGCCAGCAGCCCCCGGACTAGCGGGGGGGCAGAGACCCAGTACTTC
>TRBJ2-1|TRBD2|TRBV9|once
CASSVRSGAGEQFF
TGTGCCAGCAGCGTTAGGAGCGGGGCCGGTGAGCAGTTCTTC
>TRBJ1-2|TRBD1|TRBV11-2|NA
CASSPRTGPGSYGYTF
TGTGCCAGCAGCCCACGGACAGGGCCGGGTTCTTATGGCTACACCTTC
>TRBJ1-2|NA|TRBV11-2|few
CASTRRRNHYGYTF
TGTGCCAGCACCAGGCGACGGAATCACTATGGCTACACCTTC
>TRBJ1-1|TRBD1|TRBV5-1|NA
CASSAGQALNTEAFF
TGCGCCAGCAGCGCGGGACAGGCCTTGAACACTGAAGCTTTCTTT
>TRBJ1-1|NA|TRBV11-1|NA
CASSPRVFLNTEAFF
TGTGCCAGCAGCCCTCGGGTTTTCCTGAACACTGAAGCTTTCTTT
>TRBJ2-1|NA|TRBV7-9|NA
CASSQRGLGKEGNEQFF
TGTGCCAGCAGCCAGAGAGGCCTAGGAAAAGAAGGCAATGAGCAGTTCTTC
>TRBJ2-2|TRBD2|TRBV4-2|NA
CASSPPGLAGTNTGELFF
TGTGCCAGCAGCCCCCCGGGACTAGCGGGAACGAACACCGGGGAGCTGTTTTTT